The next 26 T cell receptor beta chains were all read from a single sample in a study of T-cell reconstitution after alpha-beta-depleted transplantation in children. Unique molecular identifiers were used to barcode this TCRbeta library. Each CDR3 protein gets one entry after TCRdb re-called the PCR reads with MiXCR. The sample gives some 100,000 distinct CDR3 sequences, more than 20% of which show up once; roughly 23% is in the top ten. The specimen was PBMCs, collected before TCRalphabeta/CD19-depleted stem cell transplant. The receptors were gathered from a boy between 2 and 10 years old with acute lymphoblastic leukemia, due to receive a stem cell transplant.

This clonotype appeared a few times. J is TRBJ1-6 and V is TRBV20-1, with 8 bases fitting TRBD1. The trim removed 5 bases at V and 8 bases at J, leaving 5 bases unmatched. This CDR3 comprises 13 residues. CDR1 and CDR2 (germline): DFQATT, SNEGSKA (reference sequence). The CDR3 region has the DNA TGCAGTGCTTCGACAGGGGAAGATTCACCCCTCCACTTT. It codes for CSASTGEDSPLHF.

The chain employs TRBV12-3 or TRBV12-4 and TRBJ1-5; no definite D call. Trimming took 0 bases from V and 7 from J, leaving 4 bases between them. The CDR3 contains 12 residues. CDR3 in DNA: TGTGCCAGCAGTTTAGCGAGGCAGCCCCAGCATTTT. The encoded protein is CASSLARQPQHF.

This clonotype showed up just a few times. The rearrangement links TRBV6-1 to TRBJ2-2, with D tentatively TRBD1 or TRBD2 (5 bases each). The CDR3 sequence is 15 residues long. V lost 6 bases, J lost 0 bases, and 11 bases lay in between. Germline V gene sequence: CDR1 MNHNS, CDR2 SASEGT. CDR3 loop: CASRRDPSNTGELFF. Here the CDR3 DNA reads TGTGCCAGCAGACGGGACCCGTCGAACACCGGGGAGCTGTTTTTT.

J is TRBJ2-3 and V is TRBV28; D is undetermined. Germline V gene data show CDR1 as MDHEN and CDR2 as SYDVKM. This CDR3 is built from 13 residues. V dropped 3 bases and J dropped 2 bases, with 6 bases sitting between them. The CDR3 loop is CASSLLLTDTQYF. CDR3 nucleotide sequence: TGTGCCAGCAGTTTGCTTCTCACAGATACGCAGTATTTT.

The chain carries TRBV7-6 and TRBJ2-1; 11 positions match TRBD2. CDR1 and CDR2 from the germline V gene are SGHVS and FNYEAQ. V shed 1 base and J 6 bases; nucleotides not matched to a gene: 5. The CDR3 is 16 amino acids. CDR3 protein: CASSLVVAGGFNEQFF. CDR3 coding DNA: TGTGCCAGCAGCTTAGTAGTAGCGGGAGGGTTCAATGAGCAGTTCTTC.

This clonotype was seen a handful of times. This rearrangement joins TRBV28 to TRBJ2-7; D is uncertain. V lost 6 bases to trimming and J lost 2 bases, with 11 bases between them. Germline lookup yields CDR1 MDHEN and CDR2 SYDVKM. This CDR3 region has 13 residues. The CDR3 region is CASSIRAPYEQYF. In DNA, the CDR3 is TGTGCCAGCAGCATCCGGGCCCCCTACGAGCAGTACTTC.

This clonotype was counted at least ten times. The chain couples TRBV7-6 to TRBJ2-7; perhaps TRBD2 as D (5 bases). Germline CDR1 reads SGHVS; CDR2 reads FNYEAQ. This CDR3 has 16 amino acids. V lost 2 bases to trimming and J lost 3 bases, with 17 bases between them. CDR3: CASSLCKTLGVYEQYF. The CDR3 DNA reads TGTGCCAGCAGCTTATGTAAGACTCTCGGGGTCTACGAGCAGTACTTC.

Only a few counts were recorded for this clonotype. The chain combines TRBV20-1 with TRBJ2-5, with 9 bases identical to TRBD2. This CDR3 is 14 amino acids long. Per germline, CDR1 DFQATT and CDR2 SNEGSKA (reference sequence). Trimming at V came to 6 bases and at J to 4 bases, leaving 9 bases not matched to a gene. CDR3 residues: CSAPTSGGAETQYF. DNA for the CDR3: TGCAGTGCCCCGACTAGCGGAGGGGCAGAGACCCAGTACTTC.

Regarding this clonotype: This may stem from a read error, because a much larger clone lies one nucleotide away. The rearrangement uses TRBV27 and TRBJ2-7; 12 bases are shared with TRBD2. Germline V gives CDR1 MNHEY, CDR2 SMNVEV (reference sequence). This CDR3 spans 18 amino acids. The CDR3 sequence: CTSSLLLAGGTPAHEQYF. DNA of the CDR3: TGTACCAGCAGTTTATTACTAGCGGGAGGAACCCCCGCCCACGAGCAGTACTTC.

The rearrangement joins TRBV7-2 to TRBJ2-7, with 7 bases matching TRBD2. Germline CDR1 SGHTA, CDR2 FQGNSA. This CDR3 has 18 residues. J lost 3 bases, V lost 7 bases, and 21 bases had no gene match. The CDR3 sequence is CASTGVTRDRDYRYEQYF. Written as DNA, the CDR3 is TGTGCCAGCACGGGGGTAACTAGGGACCGGGACTACCGCTACGAGCAGTACTTC.

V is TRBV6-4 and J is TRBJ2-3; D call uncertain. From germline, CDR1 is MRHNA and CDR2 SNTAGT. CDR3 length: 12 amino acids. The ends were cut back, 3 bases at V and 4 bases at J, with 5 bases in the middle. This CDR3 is CASSDRADTQYF. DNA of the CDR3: TGTGCCAGCAGTGATCGGGCAGATACGCAGTATTTT.

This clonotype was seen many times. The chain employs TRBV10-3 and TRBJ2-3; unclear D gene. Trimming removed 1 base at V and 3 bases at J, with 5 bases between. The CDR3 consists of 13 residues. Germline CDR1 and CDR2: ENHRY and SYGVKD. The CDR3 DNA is TGTGCCATCAGTGAGTACCAAACAGATACGCAGTATTTT. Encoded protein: CAISEYQTDTQYF.

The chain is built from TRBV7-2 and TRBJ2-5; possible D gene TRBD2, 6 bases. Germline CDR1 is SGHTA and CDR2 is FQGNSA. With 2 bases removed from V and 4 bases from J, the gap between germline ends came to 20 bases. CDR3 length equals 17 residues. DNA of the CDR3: TGTGCCAGCAGCTTACAAGGGGTAGCGGACCTAAGAGAGACCCAGTACTTC. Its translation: CASSLQGVADLRETQYF.

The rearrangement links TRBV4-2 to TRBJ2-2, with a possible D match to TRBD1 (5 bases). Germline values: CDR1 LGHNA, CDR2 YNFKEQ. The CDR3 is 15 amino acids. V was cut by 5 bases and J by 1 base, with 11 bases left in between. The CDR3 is CASSRGALNTGELFF. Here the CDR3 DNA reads TGTGCCAGCAGCAGGGGCGCGCTGAACACCGGGGAGCTGTTTTTT.

The CDR3 bases are TGTGCCAGCAGTTTCGCGGCCAGGGGTTACGAGCAGTACTTC. Amino acid sequence: CASSFAARGYEQYF. The chain employs TRBV28 and TRBJ2-7; maybe TRBD1 (6 bases). V was shortened by 3 bases and J by 4 bases, with 13 bases between the two germline ends. The CDR3 sequence is 14 residues long. The germline gives CDR1 MDHEN, CDR2 SYDVKM.

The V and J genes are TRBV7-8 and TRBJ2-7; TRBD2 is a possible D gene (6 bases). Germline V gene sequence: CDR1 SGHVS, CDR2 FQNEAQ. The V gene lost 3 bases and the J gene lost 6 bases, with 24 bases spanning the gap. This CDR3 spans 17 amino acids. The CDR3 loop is CASSFDRSGGRGGEQYF. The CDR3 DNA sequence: TGTGCCAGCAGCTTTGACCGGAGCGGAGGAAGGGGAGGCGAGCAGTACTTC.

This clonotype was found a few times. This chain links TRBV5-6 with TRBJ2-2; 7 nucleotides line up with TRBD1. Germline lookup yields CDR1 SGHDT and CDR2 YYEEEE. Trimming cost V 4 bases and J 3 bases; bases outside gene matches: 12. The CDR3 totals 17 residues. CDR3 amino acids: CASSRSRDSSYTGELFF. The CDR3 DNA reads TGTGCCAGCAGCCGGAGCCGGGACAGCTCCTACACCGGGGAGCTGTTTTTT.

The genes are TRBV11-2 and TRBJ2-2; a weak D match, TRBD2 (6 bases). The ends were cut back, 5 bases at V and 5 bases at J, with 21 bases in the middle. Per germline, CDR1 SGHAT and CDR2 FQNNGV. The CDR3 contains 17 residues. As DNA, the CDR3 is TGTGCCAGCAGCGCTCTCGGTGGCGGAGGGGCGACCGGGGAGCTGTTTTTT. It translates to CASSALGGGGATGELFF.

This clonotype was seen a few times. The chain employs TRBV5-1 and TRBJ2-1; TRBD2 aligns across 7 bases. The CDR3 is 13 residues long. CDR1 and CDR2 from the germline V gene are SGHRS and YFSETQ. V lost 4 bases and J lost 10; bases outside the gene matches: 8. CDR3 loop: CASSHAPSGEQFF. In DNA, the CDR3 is TGCGCCAGCAGCCACGCACCTAGCGGCGAGCAGTTCTTC.

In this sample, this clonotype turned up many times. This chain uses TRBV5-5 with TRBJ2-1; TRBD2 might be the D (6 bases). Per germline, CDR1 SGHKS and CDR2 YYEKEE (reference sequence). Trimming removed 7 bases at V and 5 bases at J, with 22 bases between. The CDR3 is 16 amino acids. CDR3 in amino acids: CASLQRRVNYDNEQFF. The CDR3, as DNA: TGTGCCAGCTTACAGCGGAGGGTCAACTACGACAATGAGCAGTTCTTC.

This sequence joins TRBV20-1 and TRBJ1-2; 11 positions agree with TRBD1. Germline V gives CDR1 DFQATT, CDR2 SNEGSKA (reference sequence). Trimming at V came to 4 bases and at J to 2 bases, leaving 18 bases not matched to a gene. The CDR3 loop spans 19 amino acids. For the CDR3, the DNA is TGCAGTGCTACTTCTCTTCCGGGACAGGGGGAGGGTCTAAACTATGGCTACACCTTC. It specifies CSATSLPGQGEGLNYGYTF.

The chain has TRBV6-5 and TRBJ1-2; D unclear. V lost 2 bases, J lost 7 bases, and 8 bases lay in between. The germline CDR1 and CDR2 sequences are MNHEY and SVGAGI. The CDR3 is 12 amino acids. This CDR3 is CASSYIGGGYTF. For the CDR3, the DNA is TGTGCCAGCAGTTACATCGGAGGTGGCTACACCTTC.

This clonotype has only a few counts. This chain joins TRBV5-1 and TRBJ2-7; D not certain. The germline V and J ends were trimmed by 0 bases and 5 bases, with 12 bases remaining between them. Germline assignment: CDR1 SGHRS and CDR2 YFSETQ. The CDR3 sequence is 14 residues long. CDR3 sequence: CASSLVAAAHEQYF. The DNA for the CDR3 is TGCGCCAGCAGCTTGGTGGCGGCAGCCCACGAGCAGTACTTC.

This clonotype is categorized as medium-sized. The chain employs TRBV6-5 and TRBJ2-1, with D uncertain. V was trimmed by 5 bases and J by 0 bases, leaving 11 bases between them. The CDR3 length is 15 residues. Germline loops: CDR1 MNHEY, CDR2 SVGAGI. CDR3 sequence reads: CASSTYSVSYNEQFF. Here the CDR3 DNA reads TGTGCCAGCAGTACTTACTCGGTCTCCTACAATGAGCAGTTCTTC.

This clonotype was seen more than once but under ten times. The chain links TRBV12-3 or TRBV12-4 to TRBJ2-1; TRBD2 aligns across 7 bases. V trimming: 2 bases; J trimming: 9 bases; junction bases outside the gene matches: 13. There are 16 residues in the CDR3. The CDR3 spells CASSLSSGGAGPEQFF. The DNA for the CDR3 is TGTGCCAGCAGTTTATCTAGCGGAGGGGCCGGGCCTGAGCAGTTCTTC.

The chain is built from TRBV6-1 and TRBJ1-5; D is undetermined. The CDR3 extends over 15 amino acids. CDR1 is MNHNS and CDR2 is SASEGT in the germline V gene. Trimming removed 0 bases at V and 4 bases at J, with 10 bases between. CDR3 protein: CASSEAGSRNQPQHF. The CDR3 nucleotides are TGTGCCAGCAGTGAAGCGGGCAGCCGTAATCAGCCCCAGCATTTT.